This T cell receptor beta chain was found in a study of blood T cells in healthy people across ages. Background on the study: Using template switching, researchers captured about one barcoded beta molecule for each two T cells.

The second PCR ran roughly 6 to 11 cycles with a sample-barcoded 5' primer and J-beta primers. TCRdb reprocessed the 5' RACE reads with MiXCR, giving one entry per CDR3 protein. The sample lists 1,500,000 or so distinct CDR3 sequences, around 55% seen once, with 6.5% to 8.5% in the top ten. The sample consisted of blood. This clonotype was obtained from a man aged 18 to 29 in good health.

CDR3 protein: CASSNRRGRTVREAFF. CDR3 DNA: TGTGCCAGCAGTAACCGCAGGGGGCGGACGGTTCGCGAAGCTTTCTTT. The chain couples TRBV6-2 or TRBV6-3 to TRBJ1-1; the match to TRBD1 covers 8 bases. The CDR3 length is 16 residues. V dropped 5 bases and J dropped 8; count of bases not matched to a gene: 16. CDR1 is MNHEY, CDR2 SVGEGT, per germline.